This T cell receptor beta chain stems from a study of blood T cells in healthy people across ages. Study overall: When template switching was applied, about one barcoded beta molecule was captured per two T cells.

A second PCR, run for roughly 7 to 12 cycles, used a sample-barcoded 5' primer plus a J-beta primer mix. TCRdb re-called the 5' RACE reads through MiXCR, storing one row per CDR3 protein. The table includes about 2 million distinct CDR3 sequences, just under 50% detected once. The specimen was blood. The source of this sequence is a woman between 40 and 55 years old in good health.

The CDR3 reads CASSQEGRGAYNEQYF. The CDR3 DNA follows: TGTGCCAGCAGCCAAGAGGGACGGGGGGCCTACAATGAGCAGTACTTC. This chain connects TRBV4-2 to TRBJ2-1; tentatively, D is TRBD2 (7 bases). The end of the DNA fits TRBJ2-7 better, so the J call may be wrong. The CDR3 has 16 amino acids. In germline, CDR1 is LGHNA, CDR2 YNFKEQ.